What follows describes a single T cell receptor (beta chain). Sequencing used immunoSEQ multiplex PCR; TCRdb keeps in-frame clones, though not all of them. The sample has approximately 70,000 clones, 91% seen once. This record comes from a study of T cell changes during pregnancy in multiple sclerosis. CDR1 and CDR2 (germline): SGHRS, YFSETQ. The CDR3 runs 15 residues. Deletions cut 1 base from V and 0 bases from J, with 8 bases between. The gene calls are TRBV5-1 and TRBJ2-1; D is perhaps TRBD2 (6 bases). This TCR came from a female donor in good health, enrolled as a control in a pregnancy study. The sequences come from peripheral blood, collected in the third trimester of pregnancy. The DNA of the CDR3 is TGCGCCAGCAGCTTGCTCGGGAGCTCCTACAATGAGCAGTTCTTC. This encodes CASSLLGSSYNEQFF.